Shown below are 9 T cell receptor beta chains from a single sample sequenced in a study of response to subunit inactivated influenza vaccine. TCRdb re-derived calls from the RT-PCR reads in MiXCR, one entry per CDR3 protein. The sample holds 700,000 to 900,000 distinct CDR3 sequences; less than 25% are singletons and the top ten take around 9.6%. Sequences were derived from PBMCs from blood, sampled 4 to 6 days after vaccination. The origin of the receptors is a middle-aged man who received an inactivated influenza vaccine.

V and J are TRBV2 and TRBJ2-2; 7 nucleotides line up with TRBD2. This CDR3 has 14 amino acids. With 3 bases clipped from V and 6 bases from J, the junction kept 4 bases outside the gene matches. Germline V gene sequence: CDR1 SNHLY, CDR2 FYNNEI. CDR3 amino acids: CASSDTGLAGELFF. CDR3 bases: TGTGCCAGCAGTGATACCGGACTAGCCGGGGAGCTGTTTTTT.

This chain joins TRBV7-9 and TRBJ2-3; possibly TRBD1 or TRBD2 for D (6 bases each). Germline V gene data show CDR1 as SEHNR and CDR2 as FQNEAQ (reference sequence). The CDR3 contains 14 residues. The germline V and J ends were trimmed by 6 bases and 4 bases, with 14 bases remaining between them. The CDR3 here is CASRWDTGADTQYF. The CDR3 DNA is TGTGCCAGCAGATGGGACACGGGGGCAGATACGCAGTATTTT.

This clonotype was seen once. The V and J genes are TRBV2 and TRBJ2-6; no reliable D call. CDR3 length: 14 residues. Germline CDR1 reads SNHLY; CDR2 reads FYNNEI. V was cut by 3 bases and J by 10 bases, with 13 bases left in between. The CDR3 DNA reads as TGTGCCAGCAGTGATGTGGTCATGAGAAACGTCCTGACTTTC. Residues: CASSDVVMRNVLTF. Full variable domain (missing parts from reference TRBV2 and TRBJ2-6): EPEVTQTPSHQVTQMGQEVILRCVPISNHLYFYWYRQILGQKVEFLVSFYNNEISEKSEIFDDQFSVERPDGSNFTLKIRSTKLEDSAMYFCASSDVVMRNVLTFGAGSRLTVL.

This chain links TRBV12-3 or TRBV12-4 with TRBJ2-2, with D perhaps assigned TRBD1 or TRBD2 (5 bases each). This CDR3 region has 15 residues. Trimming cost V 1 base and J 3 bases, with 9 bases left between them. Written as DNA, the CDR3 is TGTGCCAGCAGTTTAGAAGGGACCCACACCGGGGAGCTGTTTTTT. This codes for CASSLEGTHTGELFF.

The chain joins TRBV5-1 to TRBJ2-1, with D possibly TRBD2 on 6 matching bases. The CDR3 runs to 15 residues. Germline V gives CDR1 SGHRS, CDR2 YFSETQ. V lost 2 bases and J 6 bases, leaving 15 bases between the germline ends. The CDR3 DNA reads TGCGCCAGCAGCTTCGGGGGAGGAGGCCTCAATGAGCAGTTCTTC. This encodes CASSFGGGGLNEQFF. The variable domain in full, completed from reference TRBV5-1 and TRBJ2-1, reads KAGVTQTPRYLIKTRGQQVTLSCSPISGHRSVSWYQQTPGQGLQFLFEYFSETQRNKGNFPGRFSGRQFSNSRSEMNVSTLELGDSALYLCASSFGGGGLNEQFFGPGTRLTVL.

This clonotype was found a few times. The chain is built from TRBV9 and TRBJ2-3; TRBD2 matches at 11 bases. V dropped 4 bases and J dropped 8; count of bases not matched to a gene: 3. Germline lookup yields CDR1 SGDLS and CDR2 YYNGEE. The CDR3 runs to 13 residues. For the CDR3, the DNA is TGTGCCAGCAGCCAGACTAGCGGGGCTACGCAGTATTTT. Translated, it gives CASSQTSGATQYF.

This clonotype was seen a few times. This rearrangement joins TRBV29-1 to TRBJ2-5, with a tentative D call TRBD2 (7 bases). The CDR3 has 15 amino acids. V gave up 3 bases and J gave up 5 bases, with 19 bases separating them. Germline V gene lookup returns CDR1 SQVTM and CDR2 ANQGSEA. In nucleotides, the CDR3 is TGCAGCGTTGAGTATGGCGGGGGCCGAGGGGAGACCCAGTACTTC. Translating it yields CSVEYGGGRGETQYF.

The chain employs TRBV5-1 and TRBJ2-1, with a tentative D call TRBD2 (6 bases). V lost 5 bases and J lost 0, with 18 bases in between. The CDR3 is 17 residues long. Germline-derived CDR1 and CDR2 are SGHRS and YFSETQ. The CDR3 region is CASSPPIGGNSYNEQFF. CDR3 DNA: TGCGCCAGCAGTCCCCCGATTGGGGGGAACTCCTACAATGAGCAGTTCTTC.

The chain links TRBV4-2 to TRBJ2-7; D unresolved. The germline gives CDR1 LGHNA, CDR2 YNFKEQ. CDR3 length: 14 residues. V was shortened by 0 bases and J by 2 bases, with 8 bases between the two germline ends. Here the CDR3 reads CASSQDRATYEQYF. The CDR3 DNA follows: TGTGCCAGCAGCCAAGATCGAGCGACCTACGAGCAGTACTTC.